This T cell receptor (beta chain) appears in the sequencing data of a study of blood T cell repertoires in COVID-19. Study summary: Italy, Spain and the United States were the sources of the convalescent and acute COVID-19 samples. PBMCs, B-cell-depleted T cells, or T cells were the source of the cDNA or gDNA that made up the material.

V dropped 4 bases and J dropped 5 bases, with 7 bases sitting between them. Germline assignment: CDR1 KGHDR and CDR2 SFDVKD. The CDR3 has 12 amino acids. Libraries were prepared by immunoSEQ multiplex PCR; TCRdb keeps only in-frame clonotypes and omits some of them. The sample carries some 120,000 clones, around 81% recorded once. Sequenced material: peripheral blood. The rearrangement links TRBV24-1 to TRBJ2-5, with D hard to call. This TCR derives from a man in his 60s with acute or convalescent COVID-19. CDR3: CATSDPGETQYF. DNA for the CDR3: TGTGCCACCAGTGACCCCGGGGAGACCCAGTACTTC.